A single sample gave rise to the 29 T cell receptor beta chains below, sequenced in a study of cytomegalovirus exposure and HLA in healthy donors. The primer mix had 60 Vbeta and 13 Jbeta primers. Profiled with immunoSEQ multiplex PCR; TCRdb holds only in-frame clones, not every one. The data show 110,000 or so clones, 76% seen once. Specimen: PBMCs. These receptors were obtained from a man aged 35-49 years in good health and CMV-seropositive.

V is TRBV7-9 and J is TRBJ2-1; 7 positions match TRBD2. Germline values: CDR1 SEHNR, CDR2 FQNEAQ (reference sequence). V was pared by 1 base and J by 8 bases, with 8 bases of the junction left unmatched. The length of the CDR3 is 15 residues. The DNA for the CDR3 is TGTGCCAGCAGCTTAGTTCGGGGAGGGAGGGATGAGCAGTTCTTC. Protein sequence: CASSLVRGGRDEQFF.

V gene TRBV28 combines with J gene TRBJ2-1, with TRBD2 matching over 10 bases. The germline V gene has CDR1 MDHEN and CDR2 SYDVKM. V shed 6 bases, J shed 9 bases, and the junction held 11 bases outside the gene matches. CDR3 length: 15 amino acids. This CDR3 is CASRPSGGLFAEQFF. CDR3 nucleotide sequence: TGTGCCAGCAGGCCTAGCGGGGGACTGTTTGCTGAGCAGTTCTTC. Looking up the rest from reference TRBV28 and TRBJ2-1 gives the full variable domain: DVKVTQSSRYLVKRTGEKVFLECVQDMDHENMFWYRQDPGLGLRLIYFSYDVKMKEKGDIPEGYSVSREKKERFSLILESASTNQTSMYLCASRPSGGLFAEQFFGPGTRLTVL.

The chain joins TRBV5-5 to TRBJ2-5; D not certain. The CDR3 loop spans 15 amino acids. Trimming took off 0 bases at V and 0 bases at J, with 9 bases between the two ends. In germline, CDR1 is SGHKS, CDR2 YYEKEE (reference sequence). The CDR3 loop reads CASSLVSTNQETQYF. The DNA for the CDR3 is TGTGCCAGCAGCTTGGTCTCTACTAACCAAGAGACCCAGTACTTC.

CDR3 residues: CASSPPTGGYSPLHF. The CDR3 coding sequence is TGTGCCAGCAGCCCCCCGACAGGGGGGTATTCACCCCTCCACTTT. The J gene is TRBJ1-6, the V gene TRBV7-8; 9 bases agree with TRBD1. Germline loops: CDR1 SGHVS, CDR2 FQNEAQ. The CDR3 contains 15 residues. V shed 5 bases, J shed 8 bases, and the junction held 7 bases outside the gene matches.

This clone was observed a few times. J is TRBJ1-4 and V is TRBV9; D ambiguous. Germline V gives CDR1 SGDLS, CDR2 YYNGEE. This CDR3 is built from 18 residues. The V end lost 4 bases, the J end lost 10 bases, and 29 bases lay between the germline ends. The CDR3 spells CASSPVFSSGRVRRKLFF. The CDR3 bases are TGTGCCAGCAGCCCTGTTTTTTCGTCTGGGAGGGTAAGGAGAAAACTGTTTTTT. The full variable domain, completed using reference TRBV9 and TRBJ1-4, is DSGVTQTPKHLITATGQRVTLRCSPRSGDLSVYWYQQSLDQGLQFLIQYYNGEERAKGNILERFSAQQFPDLHSELNLSSLELGDSALYFCASSPVFSSGRVRRKLFFGSGTQLSVL.

CDR3 nucleotides: TGTGCCAGCAGCTTCGGGGGGAGAAGGGCTCCTGGCTACACCTTC. This gives the protein CASSFGGRRAPGYTF. V and J are TRBV7-9 and TRBJ1-2; the D gene is possibly TRBD1 (5 bases). The V gene lost 3 bases and the J gene lost 7 bases, with 18 bases spanning the gap. This CDR3 contains 15 residues. Germline assignment: CDR1 SEHNR and CDR2 FQNEAQ (reference sequence).

This chain uses TRBV7-2 with TRBJ2-1; 10 positions agree with TRBD2. Trimming cost V 1 base and J 6 bases; bases outside gene matches: 6. Germline V lookup: CDR1 SGHTA, CDR2 FQGNSA. The CDR3 runs 16 residues. CDR3 in amino acids: CASSLVASGSRNEQFF. The CDR3, as DNA: TGTGCCAGCAGCTTAGTGGCTAGCGGGAGTCGCAATGAGCAGTTCTTC.

The rearrangement joins TRBV4-1 to TRBJ1-4, with 7 bases aligning to TRBD1. With V trimmed by 1 base and J by 0 bases, 20 bases remained unmatched. From germline, CDR1 is MGHRA and CDR2 YSYEKL. The CDR3 consists of 22 residues. CDR3 in DNA: TGCGCCAGCAGCCAAGTTCTCTCTTGGCCAGGGGGTTATTATGCAACTAATGAAAAACTGTTTTTT. It codes for CASSQVLSWPGGYYATNEKLFF.

This chain connects TRBV15 to TRBJ2-2; no clear D. The CDR3 loop spans 16 amino acids. The V and J ends lost 1 base and 0 bases respectively, with 9 bases between them. Germline CDR1 is LNHNV and CDR2 is YYDKDF (reference sequence). CDR3 nucleotides: TGTGCCACCAGCAGAGTGAACCGAGCGAACACCGGGGAGCTGTTTTTT. Translating it yields CATSRVNRANTGELFF. Full variable domain (outside the CDR3, taken from reference TRBV15 and TRBJ2-2): DAMVIQNPRYQVTQFGKPVTLSCSQTLNHNVMYWYQQKSSQAPKLLFHYYDKDFNNEADTPDNFQSRRPNTSFCFLDIRSPGLGDTAMYLCATSRVNRANTGELFFGEGSRLTVL.

With regard to this clone: At one end the junction does not follow the germline gene, possibly because of a read error. This rearrangement joins TRBV5-6 to TRBJ2-6, with 7 positions matching TRBD1. The CDR3 is 15 residues long. CDR1 is SGHDT and CDR2 is YYEEEE in the germline V gene. The CDR3 DNA reads TGTGCCAGCAGCACCACAGGGGCCGGGGCCAACGGCCTGACTTTC. Translated: CASSTTGAGANGLTF. Full variable domain (missing parts from reference TRBV5-6 and TRBJ2-6): DAGVTQSPTHLIKTRGQQVTLRCSPKSGHDTVSWYQQALGQGPQFIFQYYEEEERQRGNFPDRFSGHQFPNYSSELNVNALLLGDSALYLCASSTTGAGANGLTFGAGSRLTVL.

The rearrangement joins TRBV5-4 to TRBJ1-1; 11 bases agree with TRBD1. This CDR3 spans 15 amino acids. Per germline, CDR1 SGHNT and CDR2 YYREEE (reference sequence). The ends lost 4 bases at V and 1 base at J; junction bases unmatched: 3. DNA of the CDR3: TGTGCCAGCAGCCAAGGGACAGGGGGGAACACTGAAGCTTTCTTT. It encodes CASSQGTGGNTEAFF.

This chain links TRBV9 with TRBJ2-1; TRBD2 agrees at 10 bases. This CDR3 has 14 residues. The junction had 2 bases not matched to a gene; V was cut back by 4 bases and J by 4 bases. Germline V gives CDR1 SGDLS, CDR2 YYNGEE. The CDR3 bases are TGTGCCAGCAGCCTAGCGGGGGATTACAATGAGCAGTTCTTC. Protein product: CASSLAGDYNEQFF.

This clone appeared once. The chain combines TRBV5-1 with TRBJ2-1; D possibly corresponds to TRBD2 (5 bases). Trimming took 4 bases from V and 7 from J, leaving 12 bases between them. The germline gives CDR1 SGHRS, CDR2 YFSETQ. This CDR3 is 13 amino acids long. In nucleotides, the CDR3 is TGCGCCAGCAGCCACGGACTGTTTAATGAGCAGTTCTTC. This translates into CASSHGLFNEQFF.

The genes are TRBV18 and TRBJ2-7; D might be TRBD2 (5 bases). V was pared by 2 bases and J by 1 base, with 9 bases between. From germline, CDR1 is KGHSH and CDR2 LQKENI. This CDR3 spans 14 amino acids. The CDR3 spells CASSPYGESYEQYF. For the CDR3, the DNA is TGTGCCAGCTCACCATATGGGGAGTCCTACGAGCAGTACTTC.

In this sample, this clone turned up a few times. V usage is TRBV6-6 and J usage is TRBJ2-7; D is unclear. The CDR3 totals 13 residues. Trimming cost V 5 bases and J 0 bases, with 8 bases left between them. Germline V gene sequence: CDR1 MNHNY, CDR2 SVGAGI (reference sequence). The CDR3 is CASSPLSSYEQYF. As DNA, the CDR3 is TGTGCCAGCAGTCCCCTGAGCTCCTACGAGCAGTACTTC.

This chain connects TRBV19 to TRBJ1-1; D is possibly TRBD1 (5 bases). There are 15 residues in the CDR3. Germline assignment: CDR1 LNHDA and CDR2 SQIVND (reference sequence). V gave up 6 bases and J gave up 1 base, with 15 bases separating them. The CDR3 here is CASSPRGTANTEAFF. The CDR3 coding sequence is TGTGCCAGTAGCCCTCGGGGGACGGCGAACACTGAAGCTTTCTTT. Based on the CDR3 plus reference TRBV19 and TRBJ1-1, the full variable domain is DGGITQSPKYLFRKEGQNVTLSCEQNLNHDAMYWYRQDPGQGLRLIYYSQIVNDFQKGDIAEGYSVSREKKESFPLTVTSAQKNPTAFYLCASSPRGTANTEAFFGQGTRLTVV.

The CDR3 region is CASSLTGTGYEQYF. The CDR3 nucleotides are TGTGCCAGTAGTCTAACCGGGACAGGCTACGAGCAGTACTTC. The genes are TRBV19 and TRBJ2-7; TRBD1 matches at 8 bases. Trimming took 5 bases from V and 3 from J; bases not matched to a gene: 6. CDR3 size: 14 residues. CDR1 and CDR2 (germline): LNHDA, SQIVND (reference sequence).

This clone was observed a few times. This chain joins TRBV20-1 and TRBJ2-5; D uncertain. The germline CDR1 and CDR2 sequences are DFQATT and SNEGSKA (reference sequence). The CDR3 has 10 amino acids. V shed 5 bases and J shed 1 base, with 2 bases lying between them. The CDR3 DNA sequence: TGCAGTGCTCTCCAAGAGACCCAGTACTTC. Translated: CSALQETQYF.

The chain combines TRBV6-4 with TRBJ2-5; TRBD1 agrees at 11 bases. Germline CDR1 reads MRHNA; CDR2 reads SNTAGT. The CDR3 sequence is 17 residues long. Trimming cost V 0 bases and J 5 bases; bases outside gene matches: 8. The CDR3 DNA is TGTGCCAGCAGTGACTCGAACCCCCGGGACAGGGGGGAGACCCAGTACTTC. This gives the protein CASSDSNPRDRGETQYF.

The genes are TRBV7-2 and TRBJ1-2, with D uncertain. The length of the CDR3 is 12 residues. The V end was cut by 3 bases, the J end by 1 base, with 3 bases between. The germline CDR1 and CDR2 sequences are SGHTA and FQGNSA. For the CDR3, the DNA is TGTGCCAGCAGCTTCGTTAACTATGGCTACACCTTC. This sequence encodes CASSFVNYGYTF.

The V call is TRBV7-2, the J call TRBJ2-5, with D perhaps matching TRBD2 (6 bases). The DNA end favors TRBJ2-7, so the J call may be wrong. The CDR3 loop spans 14 amino acids. Germline V lookup: CDR1 SGHTA, CDR2 FQGNSA. The CDR3 nucleotides read TGTGCCAGCAGTCCGAATGGAGGGTTCGGCGAGCAGTACTTC. Amino acids: CASSPNGGFGEQYF.

The V gene is TRBV10-2, the J gene TRBJ2-2; 7 bases are shared with TRBD1. Germline CDR1 WSHSY, CDR2 SAAADI. The CDR3 contains 14 residues. J lost 4 bases, V lost 2 bases, and 1 base had no gene match. DNA of the CDR3: TGCGCCAGCAGTGAGGGACAGGTCACCGGGGAGCTGTTTTTT. Residues: CASSEGQVTGELFF.

V and J are TRBV5-1 and TRBJ1-5, with a weak D call TRBD1 (5 bases). The V end was cut by 0 bases, the J end by 6 bases, with 13 bases between. From germline, CDR1 is SGHRS and CDR2 YFSETQ. The CDR3 has 15 residues. The CDR3: CASSLGGDTGQPQHF. CDR3 DNA sequence: TGCGCCAGCAGCTTGGGGGGGGATACAGGTCAGCCCCAGCATTTT.

This clone has just a few counts. The chain recombines TRBV2 with TRBJ1-2; the D gene is possibly TRBD1 (6 bases). Germline loops: CDR1 SNHLY, CDR2 FYNNEI. Trimming stripped 0 bases from V and 8 bases from J, with 16 bases between. The CDR3 length is 15 residues. CDR3 sequence reads: CASSEALTGTSGYTF. CDR3 sequence (DNA): TGTGCCAGCAGTGAAGCGCTTACAGGGACGAGCGGCTACACCTTC. The variable domain in full, with the rest retrieved from reference TRBV2 and TRBJ1-2, is EPEVTQTPSHQVTQMGQEVILRCVPISNHLYFYWYRQILGQKVEFLVSFYNNEISEKSEIFDDQFSVERPDGSNFTLKIRSTKLEDSAMYFCASSEALTGTSGYTFGSGTRLTVV.

The CDR3 sequence: CSAQGNYGYTF. The CDR3, as DNA: TGCAGCGCACAGGGTAACTATGGCTACACCTTC. The chain is built from TRBV29-1 and TRBJ1-2; TRBD1 might be the D (6 bases). With 7 bases removed from V and 1 base from J, the gap between germline ends came to 7 bases. From germline, CDR1 is SQVTM and CDR2 ANQGSEA. The CDR3 runs 11 residues.

The chain combines TRBV7-9 with TRBJ2-1; D is uncertain. Germline lookup yields CDR1 SEHNR and CDR2 FQNEAQ (reference sequence). This CDR3 comprises 14 residues. V shed 5 bases and J shed 5 bases, with 13 bases lying between them. The CDR3 protein is CASSPPTGHNEQFF. The CDR3 nucleotides are TGTGCCAGCAGCCCTCCGACTGGTCACAATGAGCAGTTCTTC.

The V and J genes are TRBV4-1 and TRBJ2-7, with 7 positions matching TRBD2. V shed 4 bases, J shed 1 base, and the junction held 13 bases outside the gene matches. Per the germline V gene, CDR1 is MGHRA and CDR2 is YSYEKL. The CDR3 runs 17 residues. CDR3 in amino acids: CASSRGGPAAMSYEQYF. The DNA of the CDR3 is TGCGCCAGCAGCCGGGGGGGTCCTGCAGCGATGTCCTACGAGCAGTACTTC.

The V gene is TRBV7-2, the J gene TRBJ2-7; the D gene is possibly TRBD1 (5 bases). This CDR3 has 15 residues. Looked up from germline, CDR1 is SGHTA and CDR2 is FQGNSA. With 3 bases removed from V and 2 bases from J, the gap between germline ends came to 14 bases. The CDR3 protein is CASSFGRAHTYEQYF. DNA of the CDR3: TGTGCCAGCAGCTTCGGCAGGGCCCACACCTACGAGCAGTACTTC.

V gene TRBV27 combines with J gene TRBJ2-1, with D hard to call. In germline, CDR1 is MNHEY, CDR2 SMNVEV (reference sequence). The CDR3 covers 16 residues. Trimming removed 2 bases at V and 7 bases at J, with 18 bases between. CDR3 protein: CASSLQQAVRLNEQFF. CDR3 nucleotide sequence: TGTGCCAGCAGTTTACAGCAGGCCGTAAGATTAAATGAGCAGTTCTTC.